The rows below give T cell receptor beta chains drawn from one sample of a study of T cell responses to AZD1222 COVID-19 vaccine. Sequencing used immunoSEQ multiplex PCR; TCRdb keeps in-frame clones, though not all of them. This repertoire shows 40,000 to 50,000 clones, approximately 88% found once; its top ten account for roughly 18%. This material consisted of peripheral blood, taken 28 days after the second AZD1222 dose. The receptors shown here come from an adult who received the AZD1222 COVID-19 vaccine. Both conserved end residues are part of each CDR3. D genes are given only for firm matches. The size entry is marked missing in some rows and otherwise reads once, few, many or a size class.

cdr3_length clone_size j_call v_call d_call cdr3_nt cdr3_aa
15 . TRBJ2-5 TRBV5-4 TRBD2 TGTGCCAGCAGCTACCCTAGCGGGGGCGGGGAGACCCAGTACTTC CASSYPSGGGETQYF
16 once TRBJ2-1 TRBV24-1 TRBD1 TGTGCCACCAGTGATTTCGGACAGGGTACCTACAATGAGCAGTTCTTC CATSDFGQGTYNEQFF
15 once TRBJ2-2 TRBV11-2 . TGTGCCAGCAGCTTGGGACTGACGAACACCGGGGAGCTGTTTTTT CASSLGLTNTGELFF
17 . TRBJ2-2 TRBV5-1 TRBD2 TGCGCCAGCAGCTTCCAAGCGGGGGACCCGAACACCGGGGAGCTGTTTTTT CASSFQAGDPNTGELFF
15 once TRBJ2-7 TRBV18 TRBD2 TGTGCCAGCTCGCCCGCTAGCGGGGGTTCTTACGAGCAGTACTTC CASSPASGGSYEQYF
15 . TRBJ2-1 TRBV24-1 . TGTGCCACCAGTGATTTGGCTAGCTCCTACAATGAGCAGTTCTTC CATSDLASSYNEQFF
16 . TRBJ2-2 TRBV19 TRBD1 TGTGCCAGTAGTAGAGCGACAGGGACGAACACCGGGGAGCTGTTTTTT CASSRATGTNTGELFF
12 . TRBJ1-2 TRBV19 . TGTGCCAGTAGTCGCATCGGAGGGGGCTACACCTTC CASSRIGGGYTF
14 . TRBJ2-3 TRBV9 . TGTGCCAGCAGCGTATCAGCATCCACAGATACGCAGTATTTT CASSVSASTDTQYF
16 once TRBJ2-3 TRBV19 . TGTGCCAGTAGTAAAAGTAGGGACCGGAGCACAGATACGCAGTATTTT CASSKSRDRSTDTQYF
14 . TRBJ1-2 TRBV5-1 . TGCGCCAGCAGCTTGGAGGCCAGAAACTATGGCTACACCTTC CASSLEARNYGYTF